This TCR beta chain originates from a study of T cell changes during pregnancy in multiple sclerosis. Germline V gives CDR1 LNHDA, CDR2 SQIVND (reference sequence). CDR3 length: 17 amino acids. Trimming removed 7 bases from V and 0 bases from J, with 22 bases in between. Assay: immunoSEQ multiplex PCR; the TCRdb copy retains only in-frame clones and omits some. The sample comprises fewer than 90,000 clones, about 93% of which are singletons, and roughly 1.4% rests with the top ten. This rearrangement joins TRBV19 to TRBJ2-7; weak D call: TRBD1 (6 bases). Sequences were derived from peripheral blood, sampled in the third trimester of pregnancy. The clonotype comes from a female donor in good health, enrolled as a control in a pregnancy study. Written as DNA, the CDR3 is TGTGCCAGTATTCCCTTAGAGGGGCAGGGGCCCTCCTACGAGCAGTACTTC. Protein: CASIPLEGQGPSYEQYF.